Listed below are T cell receptor delta chains from one sample, sequenced in a study of gamma-delta chains in newborns, infants, children. TCRdb made new clone calls on the reads using CATT. Of roughly 3,900 delta-chain clones listed, around 2% were seen once; the top ten hold 7.5% to 10%. The sample taken for sequencing was blood. Receptor source: a child who was a newborn, infant or young child, either healthy, febrile or measles-vaccinated (not recorded which). Both conserved end residues are trimmed from each CDR3. Expanded clones are given a class, and other clones once, few, many or no size at all.

J gene: TRDJ2; V gene: TRDV3; clone size: few; CDR3 protein: APPADWGIISVQLF
J gene: TRDJ1; V gene: TRDV1; clone size: -; CDR3 protein: ALGDQILGSYTDKLI
J gene: TRDJ3; V gene: TRDV2; clone size: -; CDR3 protein: ACDTGDTRTWDTRQMF
J gene: TRDJ2; V gene: TRDV2; clone size: few; CDR3 protein: ACDTVGGYASTAQLF
J gene: TRDJ2; V gene: TRDV2; clone size: -; CDR3 protein: ACGTWGSTAQLF
J gene: TRDJ3; V gene: TRDV2; clone size: -; CDR3 protein: ACDRVLGAPTSWDTRQMF
J gene: TRDJ3; V gene: TRDV2; clone size: medium-sized; CDR3 protein: ACDTAGDSWDTRQMF
J gene: TRDJ2; V gene: TRDV3; clone size: -; CDR3 protein: AFPRYGGYRTAQLF
J gene: TRDJ3; V gene: TRDV2; clone size: few; CDR3 protein: ACDTVGDRSWDTRQMF
J gene: TRDJ3; V gene: TRDV2; clone size: -; CDR3 protein: ACDILGDTRQMF
J gene: TRDJ3; V gene: TRDV2; clone size: -; CDR3 protein: ACDTAGILGSWDTRQMF
J gene: TRDJ2; V gene: TRDV2; clone size: few; CDR3 protein: ACDTVELGDKSAAQLF
J gene: TRDJ1; V gene: TRDV2; clone size: -; CDR3 protein: ACDTYWGTDKLI
J gene: TRDJ3; V gene: TRDV2; clone size: -; CDR3 protein: ACDTWGSSSWDTRQMF
J gene: TRDJ2; V gene: TRDV2; clone size: large; CDR3 protein: ACDTLLGDTAQLF
J gene: TRDJ3; V gene: TRAV29/DV5; clone size: few; CDR3 protein: AATQYAGATGLSWDTRQMF
J gene: TRDJ3; V gene: TRDV2; clone size: -; CDR3 protein: ACDPLGDTRWDTRQMF
J gene: TRDJ1; V gene: TRDV1; clone size: -; CDR3 protein: ALGEPVPRYWGIRYTDKLI
J gene: TRDJ3; V gene: TRDV2; clone size: -; CDR3 protein: ACDTTVLGGSWDTRQMF
J gene: TRDJ3; V gene: TRDV2; clone size: -; CDR3 protein: ACDFVLGISSWDTRQMF
J gene: TRDJ3; V gene: TRDV2; clone size: few; CDR3 protein: ACDTWGPSSWDTRQMF
J gene: TRDJ2; V gene: TRDV2; clone size: medium-sized; CDR3 protein: ACDLLGDTAQLF
J gene: TRDJ3; V gene: TRDV3; clone size: few; CDR3 protein: AFSNCEGVRRPWDTRQMF
J gene: TRDJ1; V gene: TRDV2; clone size: large; CDR3 protein: ACDRLLGAWGRTDKLI
J gene: TRDJ1; V gene: TRDV2; clone size: few; CDR3 protein: ACDTVGIRTDKLI
J gene: TRDJ3; V gene: TRDV2; clone size: -; CDR3 protein: ACDVLGDTHWDTRQMF
J gene: TRDJ3; V gene: TRDV2; clone size: -; CDR3 protein: ACDYISWDTRQMF
J gene: TRDJ2; V gene: TRDV2; clone size: few; CDR3 protein: ACDPAGGSPALTAQLF
J gene: TRDJ2; V gene: TRDV2; clone size: medium-sized; CDR3 protein: ACDLLGDLTAQLF
J gene: TRDJ3; V gene: TRDV2; clone size: -; CDR3 protein: ACDTVLGDKSWDTRQMF
J gene: TRDJ3; V gene: TRDV2; clone size: -; CDR3 protein: ACDPVLGDTLTWDTRQMF
J gene: TRDJ2; V gene: TRDV2; clone size: -; CDR3 protein: ACDILGEALTAQLF
J gene: TRDJ2; V gene: TRDV2; clone size: large; CDR3 protein: ACDLLGDTAQLF
J gene: TRDJ3; V gene: TRAV29/DV5; clone size: large; CDR3 protein: AASALGGLRTSWDTRQMF
J gene: TRDJ3; V gene: TRDV2; clone size: -; CDR3 protein: ACDVLGDQSSWDTRQMF
J gene: TRDJ2; V gene: TRDV2; clone size: -; CDR3 protein: ACDTWGIPAQLF
J gene: TRDJ3; V gene: TRDV2; clone size: -; CDR3 protein: ACDVLGDTTWDARQMF
J gene: TRDJ2; V gene: TRDV2; clone size: -; CDR3 protein: ACDSLLGDTLTAQLF
J gene: TRDJ3; V gene: TRDV2; clone size: few; CDR3 protein: ACDPLLGVSWDTRQMF
J gene: TRDJ2; V gene: TRDV2; clone size: few; CDR3 protein: ACDTVGEALTAQLF
J gene: TRDJ3; V gene: TRDV2; clone size: few; CDR3 protein: ACDILGVSSWDTRQMF
J gene: TRDJ1; V gene: TRAV29/DV5; clone size: -; CDR3 protein: AASSGDRIYAYTDKLI